This T cell receptor beta chain originates from a study of cytomegalovirus exposure and HLA in healthy donors. Comments on this clone: Its antigen is undetermined.

Points from the study as a whole: The authors enumerated 150 to 200 TCR beta chains as linked to cytomegalovirus. Reports showed the classifier diagnosing cytomegalovirus status with high specificity and sensitivity.

The V gene lost 4 bases and the J gene lost 3 bases, with 7 bases spanning the gap. This CDR3 contains 12 residues. CDR1 is MNHNS, CDR2 SASEGT, per germline. It was with 60 Vbeta and 13 Jbeta primers that the PCR ran. Repertoires were generated with immunoSEQ multiplex PCR, while TCRdb's copy carries only in-frame clones and drops some. The sample includes roughly 120,000 clones, around 81% seen only once; the top ten take under 5%. This TCR derives from a woman aged 25 to 39 in good health and CMV-seronegative. Sample: PBMCs. This chain joins TRBV6-1 and TRBJ2-7; D is undetermined. The CDR3 region is CASSATFYEQYF. Written as DNA, the CDR3 is TGTGCCAGCAGTGCGACATTCTACGAGCAGTACTTC.